This T cell receptor (beta chain) is from a study of beta chain features in type 1 diabetes. Study-level results: There was no resolution here of whether HLA type influences TCRB rearrangement. Among patients with Type 1 diabetes, TCRB CDR3s were moderately but significantly shorter in every one of the four CD4+ subsets. Patients showed naive, central memory and Treg TCRB repertoires that appeared more similar than those of healthy donors.

In germline, CDR1 is MDHEN, CDR2 SYDVKM. The CDR3 extends over 15 amino acids. V shed 3 bases and J 8 bases; nucleotides not matched to a gene: 10. Since all of the isolated RNA was reverse transcribed, expressed TCRB transcripts were what got sequenced. Clones were sequenced by immunoSEQ multiplex PCR, and TCRdb holds only the in-frame ones, with some missing. The table lists about 270,000 clones, around 15% of them singletons. With respect to this clone: Its antigen is still unknown.

V gene TRBV28 combines with J gene TRBJ2-1; the match to TRBD2 covers 7 bases. This receptor was identified in a young man with type 1 diabetes. Sample: naive CD4+ T cells from blood. This chain's CDR3 is CASSLTRAGMDEQFF. For the CDR3, the DNA is TGTGCCAGCAGTTTGACTCGAGCGGGGATGGATGAGCAGTTCTTC.